This T cell receptor (beta chain) appears in the sequencing data of a study of T cells expressing NK-cell markers. Study-wide context: Cells sorted as CD3+CD56+NKG2C+, CD3+CD56+NKG2C- and CD3+CD56-NKG2C+ T cells supplied the TCR beta repertoires. The study sequenced eight donors, seven HCMV-seropositive and one seronegative.

The CDR3 runs 17 residues. The germline V gene encodes CDR1 SQVTM and CDR2 ANQGSEA. TCR beta cDNA was made by 5'RACE template switching with UMIs. TCRdb re-called the 5' RACE reads; every CDR3 protein appears as one record, without DNA. The sample table sets out 350,000 to 500,000 distinct CDR3 sequences. Details on this clonotype: Its target is not known.

Findings and caveats of the study: Dominance of the CD3+CD56-NKG2C+ fraction by these clonotypes also held in several donors.

This receptor was obtained from a woman aged 18 to 75 in good health. Sequences were obtained from blood T cells: a sorted CD56 or NKG2C T cell subset, CD4+ or CD8+ T cells, or bulk PBMC T cells (not recorded which). The rearrangement uses TRBV29-1 and TRBJ2-1; TCRdb calls TRBD1, which cannot be checked without DNA. The CDR3 reads CSVEDTDSPLSYNEQFF.